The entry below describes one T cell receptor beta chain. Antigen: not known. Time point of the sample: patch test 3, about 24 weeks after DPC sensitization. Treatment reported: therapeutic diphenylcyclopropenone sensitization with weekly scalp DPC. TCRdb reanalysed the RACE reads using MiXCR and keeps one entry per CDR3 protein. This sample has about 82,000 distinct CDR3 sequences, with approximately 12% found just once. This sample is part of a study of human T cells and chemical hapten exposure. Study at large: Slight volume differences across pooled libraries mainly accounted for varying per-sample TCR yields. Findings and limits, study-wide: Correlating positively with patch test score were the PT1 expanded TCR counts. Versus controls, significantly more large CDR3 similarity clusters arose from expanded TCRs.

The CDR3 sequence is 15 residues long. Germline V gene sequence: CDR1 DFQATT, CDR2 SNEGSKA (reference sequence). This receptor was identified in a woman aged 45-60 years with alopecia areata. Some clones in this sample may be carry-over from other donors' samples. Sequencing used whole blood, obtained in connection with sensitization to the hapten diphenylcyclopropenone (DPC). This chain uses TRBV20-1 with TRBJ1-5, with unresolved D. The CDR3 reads CGVGFDPRYNQPQHF. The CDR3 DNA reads TGCGGCGTGGGGTTCGACCCTCGTTATAATCAGCCCCAGCATTTT.